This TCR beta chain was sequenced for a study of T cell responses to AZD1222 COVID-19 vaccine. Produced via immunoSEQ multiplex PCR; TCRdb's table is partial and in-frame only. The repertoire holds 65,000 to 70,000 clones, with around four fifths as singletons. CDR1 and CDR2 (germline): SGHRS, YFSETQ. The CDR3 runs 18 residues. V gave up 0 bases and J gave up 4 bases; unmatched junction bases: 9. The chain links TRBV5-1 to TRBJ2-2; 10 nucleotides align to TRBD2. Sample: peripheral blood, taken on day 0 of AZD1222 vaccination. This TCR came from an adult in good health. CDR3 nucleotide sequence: TGCGCCAGCAGCTTGGAGCCGGCTAGCGGGGGATCCACCGGGGAGCTGTTTTTT. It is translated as CASSLEPASGGSTGELFF.